This T cell receptor (beta chain) was captured by sequencing in a study of identical twins (dated by TCRdb to about 2016). At the level of the whole study: To test whether fetal clonotypes persist, this study deep-sequenced TCR alpha and beta repertoires from monozygotic twins, from unrelated adults of various ages, and from cord blood. To rule out contamination, replicate twin experiments were performed at different times with different library preparation protocols.

Every donor in the study was a healthy Caucasian. The twin cohort consisted of three pairs of female monozygotic twins, all aged roughly 18 to 30 years. Miltenyi CD45RO+ enrichment and human naive T-cell isolation kits were used to isolate memory (CD45RO+) and naive T cells from PBMC. To prepare the library, 5' RACE was applied. Sequencing relied on an Illumina HiSeq 2000. A universal primer binding site was added through template switching, and the final cDNA carried a unique molecular identifier so that TCR cDNA molecules could be counted accurately. Specific primers in the conserved constant-segment region were used to synthesize first-strand cDNA for TCR alpha and beta chains. Each cDNA library was double barcoded, with a SMART-Mk sample barcode plus Illumina barcodes, to control for contamination. Two successive PCR steps introduced TruSeq adapter sequences along with Illumina sample barcodes. The TCR alpha and beta cDNA libraries were sequenced on the Illumina HiSeq platform using custom primers. Per the original workflow: Unique molecular identifiers were extracted from raw reads with MiGEC, and CDR3 positions were determined with MiXCR. Recombination models were inferred per individual with the repgenHMM and IGoR tools using an EM algorithm. The tcR package in R was used for shared clonotype analysis, with sharing normalized by the product of cloneset sizes. Out-of-frame nonproductive sequences were analyzed to study raw recombination free of thymic and clonal selection effects. TCRdb cleaned the public reads at Q25 with fastp, built clones with MiXCR and kept in-frame beta chains. Rows are combined by CDR3 protein, so each entry shows the most common genes and DNA. TCRdb's processing, not the study's, gives the V and J calls here. This sample holds roughly 290,000 distinct CDR3 sequences; under 9.5% were observed only once. 2% to 2.5% of the sample rests with the top ten.

What the work shows at the level of the full study, not this receptor alone: Because the same donors could not be followed over many years, conclusions were based on cross-sectional statistical analysis. Recombination models systematically underestimated out-of-frame TCR alpha sharing in monozygotic twins but agreed with sharing between unrelated individuals. A weaker excess of twin sharing was found in beta out-of-frame sequences because the signal-to-noise ratio was lowered by fewer shared sequences. Invariant T cells such as MAIT and iNKT could partly confound zero-insertion analyses, although diverse VJ usage argued against such confounding for most clonotypes. Out-of-frame TCR alpha sequences shared between twins showed an excess of low generation-probability sequences compared with coincidental sharing between unrelated individuals. Fewer insertions were carried by abundant cord blood beta clonotypes, a similar but weaker trend appeared in young adult naive repertoires, and no such trend appeared in memory repertoires.

CDR1 and CDR2 are read off the germline V gene as MDHEN and SYDVKM. CDR3 length: 13 amino acids, cysteine to phenylalanine. Here the CDR3 DNA is all that survives: 39 bases in frame from base 1. The trim is 5 bases for V and 5 bases for J, with a gap of 12 bases between the germline ends. The table lists this clonotype with many counts. Its target antigen remains unknown. Per-nucleotide qualities are absent, and no much larger clonotype sits a single base away. This sample also belongs to another study, concerning yellow fever vaccine responses in identical twins. Per that second paper: The T cell response to vaccination in identical twins was reported by the authors to appear partly convergent and partly personalized. Focusing on identical twins, the study followed the T cell clones that responded to the vaccine, and did so with precision.

The receptor chain draws on TRBV28 and TRBJ2-5, with an unclear D gene assignment. This receptor was identified in a woman under 30 in good health. Sequencing was carried out using memory (CD45RO+) T cells sorted from blood. Reading the label with the study, this specimen's cell subset or site is: CD45RO+ enriched T cells. The CDR3 region reads CASSDVGLETQYF. The DNA reads as follows: TGTGCCAGCAGTGACGTCGGGTTGGAGACCCAGTACTTC.